These T cell receptor beta chains were read from a single sample in a study of blood T cell repertoires in COVID-19. Clones were read by immunoSEQ multiplex PCR, and TCRdb kept only the in-frame ones, dropping some. This table has some 48,000 clones, 75% to 90% appearing once. The sequenced sample consisted of peripheral blood. All receptors come from a woman older than 75 in a cohort sampled during active or convalescent COVID-19. Each CDR3 is given with its conserved first and last residue. Fields, in order: CDR3 DNA, CDR3 protein, D gene, clone size, J gene, V gene. The D gene is left open where the match is weak. Expanded clones are given a class, and other clones once, few, many or no size at all.

CDR3 DNA: TGTGCCAGCAGCTTGGAGCCAGGGGGCAAAGGAAATTCACCCCTCCACTTT
CDR3 protein: CASSLEPGGKGNSPLHF
D gene: TRBD1
clone size: -
J gene: TRBJ1-6
V gene: TRBV5-4

CDR3 DNA: TGTGCCAGCAGCCAAGATTCCAGGGGGCGCATCTATGGCTACACCTTC
CDR3 protein: CASSQDSRGRIYGYTF
D gene: TRBD1
clone size: -
J gene: TRBJ1-2
V gene: TRBV3-1/TRBV3-2

CDR3 DNA: TGTGCCAGCAGGCCCCCCAGTTCCTACGAGCAGTACTTC
CDR3 protein: CASRPPSSYEQYF
D gene: -
clone size: -
J gene: TRBJ2-7
V gene: TRBV7-2

CDR3 DNA: TGTGCCAGCAGCTTAGTTGGAGGGGCGGCTGATCAGCCCCAGCATTTT
CDR3 protein: CASSLVGGAADQPQHF
D gene: -
clone size: -
J gene: TRBJ1-5
V gene: TRBV7-2

CDR3 DNA: TGTGCCACCTCTGACAGGGGCGGCACAGATACGCAGTATTTT
CDR3 protein: CATSDRGGTDTQYF
D gene: TRBD1
clone size: -
J gene: TRBJ2-3
V gene: TRBV2

CDR3 DNA: TGTGCCAGCAGTTACTCGACCAGGGGGACCGCTGAAGCTTTCTTT
CDR3 protein: CASSYSTRGTAEAFF
D gene: TRBD1
clone size: few
J gene: TRBJ1-1
V gene: TRBV6-5

CDR3 DNA: TGTGCCAGCAGCCCAGCCGGGACTAGTGGTTATGAGCAGTTCTTC
CDR3 protein: CASSPAGTSGYEQFF
D gene: TRBD2
clone size: -
J gene: TRBJ2-1
V gene: TRBV11-3

CDR3 DNA: TGTGCCAGTATGAGGGGACAGAAAATATCACGGAACACTGAAGCTTTCTTT
CDR3 protein: CASMRGQKISRNTEAFF
D gene: TRBD1
clone size: -
J gene: TRBJ1-1
V gene: TRBV19

CDR3 DNA: TGCGCCAGCAGCCCCGCAGTGCAGAACACTGAAGCTTTCTTT
CDR3 protein: CASSPAVQNTEAFF
D gene: -
clone size: -
J gene: TRBJ1-1
V gene: TRBV5-1

CDR3 DNA: TGTGCCAGTAGGGAACAGGGGGCAATCGGTGAGCAGTTCTTC
CDR3 protein: CASREQGAIGEQFF
D gene: TRBD1
clone size: once
J gene: TRBJ2-1
V gene: TRBV19

CDR3 DNA: TGTGCCAGCAGCTTAGGGCAGGCCCCCAATGAAAAACTGTTTTTT
CDR3 protein: CASSLGQAPNEKLFF
D gene: -
clone size: -
J gene: TRBJ1-4
V gene: TRBV7-9

CDR3 DNA: TGTGCCAGCAGCCAAGGGACAGCGGTGGAAAAACTGTTTTTT
CDR3 protein: CASSQGTAVEKLFF
D gene: -
clone size: -
J gene: TRBJ1-4
V gene: TRBV3-1/TRBV3-2

CDR3 DNA: TGTGCCAGCAGTGTTAGTGCAACTAATGAAAAACTGTTTTTT
CDR3 protein: CASSVSATNEKLFF
D gene: -
clone size: -
J gene: TRBJ1-4
V gene: TRBV27

CDR3 DNA: TGTGCCAGCAGCTTTTACCCGGGATTAGTTTCTTACTCTGGAAACACCATATATTTT
CDR3 protein: CASSFYPGLVSYSGNTIYF
D gene: -
clone size: -
J gene: TRBJ1-3
V gene: TRBV5-6

CDR3 DNA: TGTGCCAGCAGCTTAGCGCATGGGAGCGGGGGCGAGCAGTACTTC
CDR3 protein: CASSLAHGSGGEQYF
D gene: TRBD2
clone size: -
J gene: TRBJ2-7
V gene: TRBV7-2

CDR3 DNA: TGCAGCGTTGTCTTCGCGGAGAGCACAGATACGCAGTATTTT
CDR3 protein: CSVVFAESTDTQYF
D gene: -
clone size: -
J gene: TRBJ2-3
V gene: TRBV29-1

CDR3 DNA: TGCGCCAGCGGACAAAACTCTGGGGCCAACGTCCTGACTTTC
CDR3 protein: CASGQNSGANVLTF
D gene: -
clone size: -
J gene: TRBJ2-6
V gene: TRBV5-1

CDR3 DNA: TGCGCCAGCAGCCAAGGAGAACGCCAGAGGTGGACTGAAGCTTTCTTT
CDR3 protein: CASSQGERQRWTEAFF
D gene: -
clone size: -
J gene: TRBJ1-1
V gene: TRBV4-1

CDR3 DNA: TGTGCCAGCAGCCGCCTTGGGAGGGAGGTGTCCTACAATGAGCAGTTCTTC
CDR3 protein: CASSRLGREVSYNEQFF
D gene: TRBD2
clone size: -
J gene: TRBJ2-1
V gene: TRBV5-4

CDR3 DNA: TGTGCCAGCAGCCGTCCGGGACAGGGAGGAAACACCATATATTTT
CDR3 protein: CASSRPGQGGNTIYF
D gene: TRBD1
clone size: -
J gene: TRBJ1-3
V gene: TRBV11-2

CDR3 DNA: TGTGCCAGCAGCGTGGGAGACGGAGCTTACTATGGCTACACCTTC
CDR3 protein: CASSVGDGAYYGYTF
D gene: -
clone size: few
J gene: TRBJ1-2
V gene: TRBV9

CDR3 DNA: TGTGCCAGCAGTTGGGCAGGGGTAGATGGCTACACCTTC
CDR3 protein: CASSWAGVDGYTF
D gene: -
clone size: large
J gene: TRBJ1-2
V gene: TRBV12-3/TRBV12-4

CDR3 DNA: TGTGCCAGCAGTAAAGCGCCCCCCTCCTACGAGCAGTACTTC
CDR3 protein: CASSKAPPSYEQYF
D gene: -
clone size: -
J gene: TRBJ2-7
V gene: TRBV7-2

CDR3 DNA: TGTGCCAGCAGAAAGACAGCAAACTATGGCTACACCTTC
CDR3 protein: CASRKTANYGYTF
D gene: -
clone size: few
J gene: TRBJ1-2
V gene: TRBV6-5

CDR3 DNA: TGTGCCAGCAGTGAAGGACAGGGAGGCAATCAGCCCCAGCATTTT
CDR3 protein: CASSEGQGGNQPQHF
D gene: TRBD1
clone size: few
J gene: TRBJ1-5
V gene: TRBV6-1

CDR3 DNA: TGTGCCACCAGCAAGAGGGCCCTTAATGAAAAACTGTTTTTT
CDR3 protein: CATSKRALNEKLFF
D gene: -
clone size: -
J gene: TRBJ1-4
V gene: TRBV15

CDR3 DNA: TGTGCCAGCAGTGCCCCGACTGCTATCTCTGGAAACACCATATATTTT
CDR3 protein: CASSAPTAISGNTIYF
D gene: -
clone size: -
J gene: TRBJ1-3
V gene: TRBV25-1

CDR3 DNA: TGTGCCAGCTTCTCGGGGCTAGCGGCAGATACGCAGTATTTT
CDR3 protein: CASFSGLAADTQYF
D gene: TRBD2
clone size: -
J gene: TRBJ2-3
V gene: TRBV5-5

CDR3 DNA: TGTGCCAGCAGTCTTACACAGGGAGCTAACTATGGCTACACCTTC
CDR3 protein: CASSLTQGANYGYTF
D gene: -
clone size: -
J gene: TRBJ1-2
V gene: TRBV2

CDR3 DNA: TGTGCCAGCAGCCCACTGGGGGGGGATACCACCCTCCACTTT
CDR3 protein: CASSPLGGDTTLHF
D gene: -
clone size: -
J gene: TRBJ1-6
V gene: TRBV9

CDR3 DNA: TGCGCCAGCAGCCCTTCCGGGACTCGGGGCACAGATACGCAGTATTTT
CDR3 protein: CASSPSGTRGTDTQYF
D gene: -
clone size: -
J gene: TRBJ2-3
V gene: TRBV4-1

CDR3 DNA: TGTGCCAGCAGCTTAGCGTCGGGAGGGCGAGCAGATACGCAGTATTTT
CDR3 protein: CASSLASGGRADTQYF
D gene: TRBD2
clone size: -
J gene: TRBJ2-3
V gene: TRBV7-2

CDR3 DNA: TGTGCCAGCAGCTACGGACAGAACTATGGCTACACCTTC
CDR3 protein: CASSYGQNYGYTF
D gene: -
clone size: few
J gene: TRBJ1-2
V gene: TRBV12-3/TRBV12-4

CDR3 DNA: TGCGCCAGCAGCCCTGGGGGGATGACAGGGCTCCAAGAGACCCAGTACTTC
CDR3 protein: CASSPGGMTGLQETQYF
D gene: -
clone size: -
J gene: TRBJ2-5
V gene: TRBV5-1

CDR3 DNA: TGTGCCAGCAGTGACGGACAGGGGGCTGGCTACACCTTC
CDR3 protein: CASSDGQGAGYTF
D gene: TRBD1
clone size: -
J gene: TRBJ1-2
V gene: TRBV12-3/TRBV12-4

CDR3 DNA: TGCGCCAGCAGTACCCAGGGTTCACCCCTCCACTTT
CDR3 protein: CASSTQGSPLHF
D gene: -
clone size: -
J gene: TRBJ1-6
V gene: TRBV10-2

CDR3 DNA: TGTGCCAGCAGTTTAGGGCCGGGACATAGCAGTCAGCCCCAGCATTTT
CDR3 protein: CASSLGPGHSSQPQHF
D gene: -
clone size: -
J gene: TRBJ1-5
V gene: TRBV6-5

CDR3 DNA: TGTGCCAGCAGCGTAGACCCTAGCGGTGAGGATACGCAGTATTTT
CDR3 protein: CASSVDPSGEDTQYF
D gene: TRBD2
clone size: -
J gene: TRBJ2-3
V gene: TRBV9

CDR3 DNA: TGTGCCAGCAGTGAAGGGGGGCAAATTGGTTCACCCCTCCACTTT
CDR3 protein: CASSEGGQIGSPLHF
D gene: -
clone size: -
J gene: TRBJ1-6
V gene: TRBV2

CDR3 DNA: TGTGCCAGCAGCTTAGCCGGGGGAACTGAGCAGTTCTTC
CDR3 protein: CASSLAGGTEQFF
D gene: -
clone size: -
J gene: TRBJ2-1
V gene: TRBV7-8

CDR3 DNA: TGTGCCAGCAGCCAAACTAGCGGGAGCTACAATGAGCAGTTCTTC
CDR3 protein: CASSQTSGSYNEQFF
D gene: TRBD2
clone size: -
J gene: TRBJ2-1
V gene: TRBV7-2

CDR3 DNA: TGTGCCAGCAGCGTAGACAGTTCCAACTACGAGCAGTACTTC
CDR3 protein: CASSVDSSNYEQYF
D gene: -
clone size: -
J gene: TRBJ2-7
V gene: TRBV9

CDR3 DNA: TGCGCCAGCAGCTTGGGTGCAGGCCGTAACACTGAAGCTTTCTTT
CDR3 protein: CASSLGAGRNTEAFF
D gene: -
clone size: -
J gene: TRBJ1-1
V gene: TRBV5-1

CDR3 DNA: TGTGCCAGCACCCCAGTGATGGGGACAGGGACCTCCTACGAGCAGTACTTC
CDR3 protein: CASTPVMGTGTSYEQYF
D gene: TRBD1
clone size: -
J gene: TRBJ2-7
V gene: TRBV28